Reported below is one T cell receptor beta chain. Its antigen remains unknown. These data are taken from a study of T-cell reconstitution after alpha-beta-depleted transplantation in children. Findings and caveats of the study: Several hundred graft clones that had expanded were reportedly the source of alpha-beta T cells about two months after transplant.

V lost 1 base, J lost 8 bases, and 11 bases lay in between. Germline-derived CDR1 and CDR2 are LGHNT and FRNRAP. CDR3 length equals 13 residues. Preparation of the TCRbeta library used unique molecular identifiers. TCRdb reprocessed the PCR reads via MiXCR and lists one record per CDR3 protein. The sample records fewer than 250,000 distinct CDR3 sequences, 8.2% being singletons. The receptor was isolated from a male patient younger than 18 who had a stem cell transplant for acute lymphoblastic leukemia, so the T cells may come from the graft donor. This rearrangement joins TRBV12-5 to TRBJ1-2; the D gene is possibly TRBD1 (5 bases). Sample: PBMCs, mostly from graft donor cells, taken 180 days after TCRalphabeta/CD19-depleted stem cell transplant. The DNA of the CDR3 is TGTGCTAGTGGTTTGGGCAGGGTGAGGGGCTACACCTTC. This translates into CASGLGRVRGYTF.